This T cell receptor (beta chain) stems from a study of beta chain features in type 1 diabetes. Looking at the study overall: Sorted cells, around 100 million in number, were examined across all samples. Points from the study as a whole: The study found moderately but significantly shorter TCRB CDR3s in all four CD4+ subsets of Type 1 diabetes patients.

As concerns this clone: Its antigen remains unknown.

This CDR3 has 16 amino acids. Germline-derived CDR1 and CDR2 are MGHDK and SYGVNS. V dropped 4 bases and J dropped 2; count of bases not matched to a gene: 3. Isolated RNA was reverse transcribed in full, so expressed TCRB transcripts were sequenced. Repertoires were generated with immunoSEQ multiplex PCR, while TCRdb's copy carries only in-frame clones and drops some. This sample has around 600,000 clones, with about an eighth found just once. The source material was naive CD4+ T cells from blood. The chain couples TRBV25-1 to TRBJ2-6, with 9 bases that match TRBD1. The source of this sequence is a man younger than 40 with type 1 diabetes. CDR3 loop: CASSATGGAGANVLTF. CDR3 bases: TGTGCCAGCAGTGCCACAGGGGGCGCTGGGGCCAACGTCCTGACTTTC.